This record covers a single TCR beta chain. Its antigen remains unknown. The data derive from a study of STAT5B mutations in CD4+ large granular lymphocyte leukemia. Across the study: Among healthy donors, a particular HLA allele went with more CDR3 'QG' motifs.

Some clones are missing from TCRdb's copy, which holds only in-frame ones; the method was immunoSEQ multiplex PCR. Of about 3,600 clones listed, 85% are singletons. Study-level points and caveats: 8/27 top patient clones versus 2/35 control clones were TRBV06-family.

The CDR3 contains 15 residues. Unmatched junction bases numbered 6, after V lost 0 bases and J lost 6 bases. The germline V gene encodes CDR1 LNHNV and CDR2 YYDKDF (reference sequence). The specimen sequenced was CD4+ T cells from blood buffy coats. The sequence came from a human donor in good health. V is TRBV15 and J is TRBJ1-1; TRBD1 matches 8 bases. The chain's CDR3 is CATSRDLGTGAEAFF. The CDR3 DNA follows: TGTGCCACCAGCAGAGATTTGGGGACAGGCGCTGAAGCTTTCTTT.